This paragraph reports one T cell receptor (beta chain). Antigen specificity is unknown. The sample is drawn from a study of T cells after yellow fever vaccination. Study results and caveats: Reappearance after the booster was observed for most primary-vaccination clones (roughly 97% CD4, about 85% CD8). Peaking on day 5 versus 15, the secondary response was faster but weaker.

The V end lost 4 bases, the J end lost 2 bases, and 10 bases lay between the germline ends. This CDR3 contains 14 residues. For TCR, cDNA came from 5'RACE template switching, which added a universal primer site and UMIs. A single record per CDR3 protein comes from TCRdb applying MiXCR to the 5' RACE reads. The table has about 320,000 distinct CDR3 sequences, around 4.4% seen once. The chain combines TRBV12-3 or TRBV12-4 with TRBJ2-3, with D tentatively TRBD1 (5 bases). This material consisted of PBMCs, taken 15 days after the yellow fever booster vaccination. The source is a man aged 18-30 years who received the YFV17D yellow fever vaccine. The CDR3 is CASSSQGFTDTQYF. The CDR3 DNA sequence: TGTGCCAGCAGTTCCCAGGGATTCACAGATACGCAGTATTTT.